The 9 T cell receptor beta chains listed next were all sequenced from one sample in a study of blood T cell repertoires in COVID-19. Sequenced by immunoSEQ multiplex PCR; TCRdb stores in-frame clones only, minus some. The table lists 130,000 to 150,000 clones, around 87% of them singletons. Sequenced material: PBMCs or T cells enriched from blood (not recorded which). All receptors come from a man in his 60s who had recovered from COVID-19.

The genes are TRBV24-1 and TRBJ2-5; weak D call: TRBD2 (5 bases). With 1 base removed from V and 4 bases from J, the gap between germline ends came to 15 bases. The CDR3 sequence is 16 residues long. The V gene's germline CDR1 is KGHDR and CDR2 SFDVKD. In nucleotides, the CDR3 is TGTGCCACCAGTGATTTAGGATCGGGGTCGGCAGAGACCCAGTACTTC. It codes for CATSDLGSGSAETQYF.

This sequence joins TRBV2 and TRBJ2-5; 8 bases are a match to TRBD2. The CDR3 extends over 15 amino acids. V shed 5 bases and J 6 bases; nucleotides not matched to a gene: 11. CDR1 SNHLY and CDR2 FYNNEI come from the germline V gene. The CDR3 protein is CASSPTRTSLQTQYF. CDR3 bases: TGTGCCAGCAGTCCCACCCGGACTAGCCTACAGACCCAGTACTTC. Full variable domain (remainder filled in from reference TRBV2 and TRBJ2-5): EPEVTQTPSHQVTQMGQEVILRCVPISNHLYFYWYRQILGQKVEFLVSFYNNEISEKSEIFDDQFSVERPDGSNFTLKIRSTKLEDSAMYFCASSPTRTSLQTQYFGPGTRLLVL.

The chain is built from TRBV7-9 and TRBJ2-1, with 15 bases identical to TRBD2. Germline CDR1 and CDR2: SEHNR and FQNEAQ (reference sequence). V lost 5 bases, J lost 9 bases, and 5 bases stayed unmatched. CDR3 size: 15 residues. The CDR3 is CASSPPGLAGGEQFF. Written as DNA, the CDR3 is TGTGCCAGCAGCCCCCCGGGACTAGCGGGAGGTGAGCAGTTCTTC.

This chain's CDR3 is CASSQDRENGYTF. The CDR3 nucleotides read TGTGCCAGCAGCCAAGATCGGGAAAATGGCTACACCTTC. The chain has TRBV3-1 (or the pseudogene TRBV3-2) and TRBJ1-2; unclear D gene. The CDR3 length is 13 residues. The germline V and J ends were trimmed by 0 bases and 6 bases, with 8 bases remaining between them. CDR1 is LGHDT, CDR2 YNNKEL, per germline (reference sequence).

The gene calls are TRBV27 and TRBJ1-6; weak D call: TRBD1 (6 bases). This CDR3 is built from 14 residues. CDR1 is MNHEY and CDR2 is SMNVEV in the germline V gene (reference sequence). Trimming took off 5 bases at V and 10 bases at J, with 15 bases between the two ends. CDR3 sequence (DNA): TGTGCCAGCAGTGTTCAGGGGCTAGGGTCACCCCTCCACTTT. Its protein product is CASSVQGLGSPLHF.

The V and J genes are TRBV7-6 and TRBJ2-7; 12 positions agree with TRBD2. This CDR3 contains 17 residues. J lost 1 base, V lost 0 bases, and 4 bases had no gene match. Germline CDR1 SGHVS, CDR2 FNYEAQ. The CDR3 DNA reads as TGTGCCAGCAGCTTAGCGACTAGCGGGAGTAATTCCTACGAGCAGTACTTC. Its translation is CASSLATSGSNSYEQYF.

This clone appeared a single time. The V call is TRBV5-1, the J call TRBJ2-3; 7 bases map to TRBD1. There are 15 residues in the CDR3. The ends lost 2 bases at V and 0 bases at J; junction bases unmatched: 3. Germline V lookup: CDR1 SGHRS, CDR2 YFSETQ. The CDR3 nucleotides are TGCGCCAGCAGCTTCCGGGACAGAAGCACAGATACGCAGTATTTT. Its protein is CASSFRDRSTDTQYF. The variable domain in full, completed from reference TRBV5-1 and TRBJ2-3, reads KAGVTQTPRYLIKTRGQQVTLSCSPISGHRSVSWYQQTPGQGLQFLFEYFSETQRNKGNFPGRFSGRQFSNSRSEMNVSTLELGDSALYLCASSFRDRSTDTQYFGPGTRLTVL.

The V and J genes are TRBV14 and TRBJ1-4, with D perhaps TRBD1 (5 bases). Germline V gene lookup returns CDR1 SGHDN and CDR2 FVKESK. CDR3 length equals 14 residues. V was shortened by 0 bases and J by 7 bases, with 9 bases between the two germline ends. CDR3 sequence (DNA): TGTGCCAGCAGCCAAGATCGGGGGGTTGAAAAACTGTTTTTT. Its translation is CASSQDRGVEKLFF.

This CDR3 reads CASSLEGMGQGRNTGELFF. DNA of the CDR3: TGTGCCAGCAGCTTAGAGGGGATGGGACAGGGACGTAACACCGGGGAGCTGTTTTTT. The chain carries TRBV7-2 and TRBJ2-2; 9 positions match TRBD1. V was clipped by 1 base and J by 2 bases; unmatched bases: 11. Germline values: CDR1 SGHTA, CDR2 FQGNSA. The CDR3 is 19 residues long.